This entry lists 18 T cell receptor beta chains sequenced from one sample in a study of blood T cells in healthy people across ages. It was with a sample-barcoded 5' primer and a J-beta primer mix that a second PCR of roughly 7 to 11 cycles was run. TCRdb redid the calling of the 5' RACE reads with MiXCR, one entry per CDR3 protein. The sample has 650,000 or so distinct CDR3 sequences, around 52% seen once. The sequencing input was blood. These receptors all come from a woman older than 75 in good health.

The chain uses TRBV9 and TRBJ2-4, with D perhaps matching TRBD2 (6 bases). With the DNA end fitting TRBJ2-7 better, the J assignment may be wrong. The CDR3 runs to 17 residues. Germline V gene lookup returns CDR1 SGDLS and CDR2 YYNGEE. The CDR3 loop reads CASSVDSPSEGSYEQYF. CDR3 coding DNA: TGTGCCAGCAGCGTAGATTCCCCTTCGGAGGGCTCCTACGAGCAGTACTTC.

V usage is TRBV6-6 and J usage is TRBJ1-2, with D unresolved. The CDR3 length is 15 residues. Germline V lookup: CDR1 MNHNY, CDR2 SVGAGI (reference sequence). V gave up 5 bases and J gave up 7 bases, with 20 bases separating them. DNA of the CDR3: TGTGCCAGCAGTAACCCATGGACCGCTCCCGGTGGCTACACCTTC. It yields the protein CASSNPWTAPGGYTF.

The chain employs TRBV6-5 and TRBJ2-4; 13 nucleotides agree with TRBD2. The DNA end lines up better with TRBJ2-7; the J call may be wrong. The CDR3 loop spans 16 amino acids. Germline CDR1 is MNHEY and CDR2 is SVGAGI. CDR3 sequence: CASSYPGTSGTYEQYF. CDR3 sequence (DNA): TGTGCCAGCAGTTACCCCGGGACTAGCGGGACCTACGAGCAGTACTTC.

V is TRBV3-1 and J is TRBJ2-3; weak D call: TRBD2 (6 bases). Trimming took 1 base from V and 4 from J, leaving 15 bases between them. The CDR3 spans 16 residues. CDR1 and CDR2 (germline): LGHDT, YNNKEL (reference sequence). The DNA of the CDR3 is TGTGCCAGCAGCCAAGGCGGGATAGTGAGGGCAGATACGCAGTATTTT. It translates to CASSQGGIVRADTQYF.

This chain links TRBV27 with TRBJ2-6; D uncertain. V was shortened by 5 bases and J by 2 bases, with 4 bases between the two germline ends. This CDR3 is 13 amino acids long. CDR1 is MNHEY and CDR2 is SMNVEV in the germline V gene (reference sequence). The CDR3 DNA follows: TGTGCCAGCAGTAAGCCTGGGGCCAACGTCCTGACTTTC. It encodes CASSKPGANVLTF.

The V and J genes are TRBV7-2 and TRBJ2-3, with D uncertain. Germline loops: CDR1 SGHTA, CDR2 FQGNSA. V gave up 2 bases and J gave up 5 bases, with 14 bases separating them. This CDR3 has 15 amino acids. The CDR3 is CASSLNSRSGDTQYF. CDR3 coding DNA: TGTGCCAGCAGCTTAAATTCCCGGTCTGGAGATACGCAGTATTTT.

A remark on this clonotype: A much larger clone differs from this one at a single base, so this may be a read error. V and J are TRBV20-1 and TRBJ2-7; 7 positions agree with TRBD1. This CDR3 has 12 residues. V shed 6 bases, J shed 3 bases, and the junction held 5 bases outside the gene matches. Germline V lookup: CDR1 DFQATT, CDR2 SNEGSKA (reference sequence). CDR3 amino acids: CSAWDSDYEQYF. Here the CDR3 DNA reads TGCAGTGCCTGGGACAGTGACTACGAGCAGTACTTC.

This clonotype has a count of ten or more. CDR3 sequence: CSARLRGGYTF. The CDR3 DNA follows: TGCAGTGCTAGGCTCAGGGGTGGCTACACCTTC. The rearrangement links TRBV20-1 to TRBJ1-2; tentative D call: TRBD1 (6 bases). V was shortened by 3 bases and J by 7 bases, with 9 bases between the two germline ends. This CDR3 contains 11 residues. Germline CDR1 reads DFQATT; CDR2 reads SNEGSKA (reference sequence).

This clonotype came up many times. The chain is built from TRBV29-1 and TRBJ2-3, with unresolved D. The V gene lost 3 bases and the J gene lost 1 base, with 5 bases spanning the gap. The CDR3 is 12 amino acids. CDR1 and CDR2 (germline): SQVTM, ANQGSEA. CDR3: CSVEIGTDTQYF. CDR3 sequence (DNA): TGCAGCGTTGAGATTGGCACAGATACGCAGTATTTT.

This chain joins TRBV5-1 and TRBJ2-3, with D maybe TRBD1 (5 bases). Trimming stripped 0 bases from V and 2 bases from J, with 10 bases between. The CDR3 has 15 residues. Per the germline V gene, CDR1 is SGHRS and CDR2 is YFSETQ. The CDR3: CASSLDRLPTDTQYF. The CDR3 bases are TGCGCCAGCAGCTTGGACAGGCTCCCCACAGATACGCAGTATTTT.

Notes on this clonotype: A read error is possible here, since a much larger clone lies one base away. The chain joins TRBV5-1 to TRBJ2-5; 13 bases match TRBD2. The J call may not be correct, given that the DNA end is closer to TRBJ2-7. CDR3 length: 14 residues. In germline, CDR1 is SGHRS, CDR2 YFSETQ. Here the CDR3 DNA reads TGCGCCAGCAGCCACGGGACTAGCGGGAACGAGCAGTACTTC. Its protein product is CASSHGTSGNEQYF.

This clonotype was found many times. The chain has TRBV12-3 or TRBV12-4 and TRBJ2-3; 12 bases agree with TRBD1. V shed 7 bases and J 5 bases; nucleotides not matched to a gene: 13. The CDR3 has 17 residues. CDR3 in amino acids: CASTPSLGQGARDTQYF. Written as DNA, the CDR3 is TGTGCCAGCACCCCGTCTTTGGGACAGGGGGCAAGAGATACGCAGTATTTT.

The chain couples TRBV18 to TRBJ2-7; 9 positions match TRBD2. The CDR3 extends over 16 amino acids. Germline trimming cut 4 bases from V and 3 bases from J; bases unmatched to any gene: 10. From germline, CDR1 is KGHSH and CDR2 LQKENI. The DNA for the CDR3 is TGTGCCAGCTCACGGCGGGTAGCGGGAGAGATCTACGAGCAGTACTTC. Amino acids: CASSRRVAGEIYEQYF.

The count of this clonotype is one. The V and J genes are TRBV15 and TRBJ2-3, with D perhaps TRBD2 (8 bases). The germline V gene has CDR1 LNHNV and CDR2 YYDKDF (reference sequence). Trimming stripped 4 bases from V and 2 bases from J, with 22 bases between. The CDR3 is 18 residues long. CDR3 nucleotide sequence: TGTGCCACCAGCATCCCCGGGGGGGACAGAGAGTCCACAGATACGCAGTATTTT. This gives the protein CATSIPGGDRESTDTQYF. Based on the CDR3 plus reference TRBV15 and TRBJ2-3, the full variable domain is DAMVIQNPRYQVTQFGKPVTLSCSQTLNHNVMYWYQQKSSQAPKLLFHYYDKDFNNEADTPDNFQSRRPNTSFCFLDIRSPGLGDTAMYLCATSIPGGDRESTDTQYFGPGTRLTVL.

V and J are TRBV9 and TRBJ1-2; D might be TRBD1 (5 bases). CDR1 is SGDLS, CDR2 YYNGEE, per germline. With 4 bases removed from V and 7 bases from J, the gap between germline ends came to 20 bases. This CDR3 comprises 15 residues. CDR3 coding DNA: TGTGCCAGCAGCCAATTTGGGGGAGTACTGGCTGGCTACACCTTC. Its protein product is CASSQFGGVLAGYTF.

The chain links TRBV6-6 to TRBJ1-5; D is uncertain. Germline V gene sequence: CDR1 MNHNY, CDR2 SVGAGI (reference sequence). V shed 3 bases and J shed 3 bases, with 18 bases lying between them. The CDR3 runs 17 residues. The CDR3 coding sequence is TGTGCCAGCAGTTATTACGGACCGACTAGCTCCAATCAGCCCCAGCATTTT. It encodes CASSYYGPTSSNQPQHF.

Turning to this clonotype: A much larger clone lies a single base off, so this may be a read error. The chain employs TRBV7-9 and TRBJ2-1; D remains ambiguous. From germline, CDR1 is SEHNR and CDR2 FQNEAQ (reference sequence). This CDR3 spans 12 amino acids. In nucleotides, the CDR3 is TGTACCAGCAGCTTTTCTGTCAATGAGCAGTTCTTC. Translation: CTSSFSVNEQFF. Full variable domain (missing parts from reference TRBV7-9 and TRBJ2-1): DTGVSQNPRHKITKRGQNVTFRCDPISEHNRLYWYRQTLGQGPEFLTYFQNEAQLEKSRLLSDRFSAERPKGSFSTLEIQRTEQGDSAMYLCTSSFSVNEQFFGPGTRLTVL.

The gene calls are TRBV18 and TRBJ2-2; tentatively, D is TRBD2 (5 bases). The V end was cut by 3 bases, the J end by 5 bases, with 10 bases between. Germline V gives CDR1 KGHSH, CDR2 LQKENI. The CDR3 spans 14 residues. The chain's CDR3 is CASSPKTGTGELFF. The DNA for the CDR3 is TGTGCCAGCTCACCCAAAACGGGAACCGGGGAGCTGTTTTTT. The full variable domain, in which reference TRBV18 and TRBJ2-2 provide the parts outside the CDR3, is NAGVMQNPRHLVRRRGQEARLRCSPMKGHSHVYWYRQLPEEGLKFMVYLQKENIIDESGMPKERFSAEFPKEGPSILRIQQVVRGDSAAYFCASSPKTGTGELFFGEGSRLTVL.